The 20 T cell receptor beta chains below all came from one sample that was sequenced in a study of cytomegalovirus exposure and HLA in healthy donors. PCR involved 60 Vbeta and 13 Jbeta primers. Sequenced by immunoSEQ multiplex PCR; TCRdb stores in-frame clones only, minus some. The sample carries 150,000 to 200,000 clones, around four fifths recorded once. Sequencing input: PBMCs. These receptors originate from a young man in good health and CMV-seropositive.

The chain carries TRBV5-6 and TRBJ1-4; unclear D gene. Trimming shortened V by 0 bases and J by 3 bases, and 12 bases separated the two germline ends. The length of the CDR3 is 16 residues. CDR1 SGHDT and CDR2 YYEEEE come from the germline V gene. This chain's CDR3 is CASSLGTVEPNEKLFF. In DNA, the CDR3 is TGTGCCAGCAGCTTGGGAACAGTAGAGCCTAATGAAAAACTGTTTTTT.

The chain couples TRBV5-6 to TRBJ2-1; the D is unclear. This CDR3 has 14 residues. Between the trimmed V and J ends, which lost 7 bases and 2 bases, there was a span of 13 bases. Germline V lookup: CDR1 SGHDT, CDR2 YYEEEE. In DNA, the CDR3 is TGTGCCAGCGCACCACAGTTGACCTACAATGAGCAGTTCTTC. Translation: CASAPQLTYNEQFF.

The chain uses TRBV6-6 and TRBJ1-1; 8 bases align to TRBD1. The CDR3 runs 12 residues. CDR1 MNHNY and CDR2 SVGAGI come from the germline V gene (reference sequence). V lost 5 bases, J lost 10 bases, and 6 bases stayed unmatched. CDR3 nucleotides: TGTGCCAGCAGTCCCTCCGGACAGGGAGCTTTCTTT. Protein product: CASSPSGQGAFF.

This rearrangement joins TRBV18 to TRBJ1-1; 7 nucleotides agree with TRBD1. The CDR3 consists of 14 residues. V was pared by 3 bases and J by 8 bases, with 9 bases of the junction left unmatched. Germline V gene data show CDR1 as KGHSH and CDR2 as LQKENI. CDR3 sequence (DNA): TGTGCCAGCTCACCGGGACAGCCAGCCCGGGAAGCTTTCTTT. This encodes CASSPGQPAREAFF.

This chain connects TRBV4-1 to TRBJ1-5, with 8 bases lining up with TRBD1. The V segment lost 4 bases and the J segment 11 bases; nucleotides outside the gene matches: 16. Germline CDR1 is MGHRA and CDR2 is YSYEKL. The CDR3 spans 16 residues. Written as DNA, the CDR3 is TGCGCCAGCAGCCGCCCTGACAGGGGTACGGATCAAACCCAGCATTTT. The encoded protein is CASSRPDRGTDQTQHF.

The V call is TRBV7-2, the J call TRBJ2-3; weak D call: TRBD2 (6 bases). From germline, CDR1 is SGHTA and CDR2 FQGNSA. The CDR3 is 15 amino acids. V was pared by 1 base and J by 1 base, with 9 bases between. The CDR3 DNA sequence: TGTGCCAGCAGCTTAGTTGGCGGGGGCACAGATACGCAGTATTTT. It translates to CASSLVGGGTDTQYF.

J is TRBJ1-1 and V is TRBV4-1; the match to TRBD1 covers 8 bases. V trimming: 4 bases; J trimming: 6 bases; junction bases outside the gene matches: 10. The CDR3 extends over 15 amino acids. CDR1 and CDR2 from the germline V gene are MGHRA and YSYEKL. The CDR3 DNA reads TGCGCCAGCAGCCCCACGGGGGGACAGGTCGCTGAAGCTTTCTTT. This codes for CASSPTGGQVAEAFF.

The chain joins TRBV14 to TRBJ2-1; the D gene is possibly TRBD2 (7 bases). Germline assignment: CDR1 SGHDN and CDR2 FVKESK. The CDR3 runs to 17 residues. Trimming removed 1 base from V and 1 base from J, with 14 bases in between. CDR3 protein: CASSQAVGGPSYNEQFF. The CDR3 bases are TGTGCCAGCAGCCAAGCCGTGGGGGGGCCGTCCTACAATGAGCAGTTCTTC.

The chain uses TRBV18 and TRBJ2-7; tentatively, D is TRBD1 (6 bases). Per the germline V gene, CDR1 is KGHSH and CDR2 is LQKENI. Trimming took off 0 bases at V and 2 bases at J, with 14 bases between the two ends. The CDR3 sequence is 16 residues long. The CDR3 reads CASSPPGLEGAYEQYF. CDR3 nucleotides: TGTGCCAGCTCACCACCTGGGCTAGAGGGGGCCTACGAGCAGTACTTC.

The J gene is TRBJ1-1, the V gene TRBV5-6; D unresolved. Per germline, CDR1 SGHDT and CDR2 YYEEEE. V was clipped by 1 base and J by 1 base, with 8 bases between them. This CDR3 is built from 14 residues. Here the CDR3 reads CASSLSGRNTEAFF. The CDR3 bases are TGTGCCAGCAGCTTGTCCGGTCGGAACACTGAAGCTTTCTTT.

This rearrangement joins TRBV27 to TRBJ2-7; D perhaps matches TRBD1 (5 bases). CDR1 is MNHEY and CDR2 is SMNVEV in the germline V gene (reference sequence). The CDR3 covers 15 residues. Trimming cost V 7 bases and J 2 bases, with 18 bases left between them. CDR3 nucleotides: TGTGCCAGCACCGCTACAGGCTTCTCTCCCTACGAGCAGTACTTC. Translating gives CASTATGFSPYEQYF.

The J gene is TRBJ2-1, the V gene TRBV5-1; no clear D. The CDR3 extends over 11 amino acids. Deletions cut 6 bases from V and 3 bases from J, with 4 bases between. Germline CDR1 and CDR2: SGHRS and YFSETQ. The DNA for the CDR3 is TGCGCCAGCAATAACTACAATGAGCAGTTCTTC. As protein: CASNNYNEQFF.

This sequence joins TRBV28 and TRBJ2-7; D may be TRBD2 (5 bases). The CDR3 has 13 residues. V was trimmed by 6 bases and J by 7 bases, leaving 16 bases between them. Germline V gives CDR1 MDHEN, CDR2 SYDVKM. CDR3 loop: CASREKLVLEQYF. The DNA for the CDR3 is TGTGCCAGCAGGGAGAAACTAGTTCTTGAGCAGTACTTC.

The rearrangement uses TRBV6-1 and TRBJ1-1, with unresolved D. The CDR3 contains 15 residues. Germline V gene lookup returns CDR1 MNHNS and CDR2 SASEGT. V was shortened by 1 base and J by 1 base, with 10 bases between the two germline ends. The CDR3 here is CASSEGWGENTEAFF. The CDR3 nucleotides are TGTGCCAGCAGTGAAGGTTGGGGAGAGAACACTGAAGCTTTCTTT.

For this clone: Distinct nucleotide sequences in the sample also encode this CDR3. The chain is built from TRBV19 and TRBJ1-1; unclear D gene. The V and J ends lost 1 base and 5 bases respectively, with 8 bases between them. Germline V gives CDR1 LNHDA, CDR2 SQIVND (reference sequence). The CDR3 is made up of 13 amino acids. CDR3 loop: CASSIGRGTEAFF. The CDR3 DNA follows: TGTGCCAGTAGTATAGGGCGAGGAACTGAAGCTTTCTTT.

The rearrangement joins TRBV14 to TRBJ2-7; 10 bases fit TRBD1. The CDR3 loop spans 18 amino acids. Germline lookup yields CDR1 SGHDN and CDR2 FVKESK. Losses at the gene ends were 0 bases for V and 5 bases for J; bases not matched to a gene: 13. Written as DNA, the CDR3 is TGTGCCAGCAGCCAAGATTCAGAATTCTCCGGGACAGGGGACGAGCAGTACTTC. Translation: CASSQDSEFSGTGDEQYF.

The V gene is TRBV28, the J gene TRBJ2-7, with 7 bases that match TRBD1. V was pared by 6 bases and J by 0 bases, with 8 bases of the junction left unmatched. Germline CDR1 is MDHEN and CDR2 is SYDVKM. CDR3 length: 15 amino acids. CDR3 loop: CASRAGTESSYEQYF. The CDR3 coding sequence is TGTGCCAGCAGGGCCGGGACAGAGAGCTCCTACGAGCAGTACTTC. Looking up the rest from reference TRBV28 and TRBJ2-7 gives the full variable domain: DVKVTQSSRYLVKRTGEKVFLECVQDMDHENMFWYRQDPGLGLRLIYFSYDVKMKEKGDIPEGYSVSREKKERFSLILESASTNQTSMYLCASRAGTESSYEQYFGPGTRLTVT.

The chain is built from TRBV20-1 and TRBJ1-2, with D unclear. Trimming cost V 7 bases and J 2 bases, with 8 bases left between them. The CDR3 runs to 11 residues. The germline V gene encodes CDR1 DFQATT and CDR2 SNEGSKA (reference sequence). CDR3 in amino acids: CSVIRNYGYTF. The CDR3 bases are TGCAGTGTGATCCGGAACTATGGCTACACCTTC.

This chain links TRBV5-1 with TRBJ2-1; D not certain. The germline CDR1 and CDR2 sequences are SGHRS and YFSETQ. The CDR3 is 15 residues long. V lost 0 bases, J lost 6 bases, and 13 bases lay in between. The DNA for the CDR3 is TGCGCCAGCAGCTTGGTTCTTGGTACTCCCAATGAGCAGTTCTTC. This translates into CASSLVLGTPNEQFF.

About this clone itself: Relative to the germline gene, one junction end is altered; a read error may explain this. The rearrangement joins TRBV5-4 to TRBJ1-2; 7 bases are a match to TRBD1. Germline V CDR1 and CDR2: SGHNT, YYREEE (reference sequence). The CDR3 is made up of 14 amino acids. CDR3 amino acids: CASSEGTDASSYAF. In nucleotides, the CDR3 is TGTGCCAGCAGCGAAGGGACAGACGCTAGTAGCTACGCCTTC.